The clone carrying this T cell receptor beta chain was seen only once. These data are taken from a study of T cell changes during pregnancy in multiple sclerosis. This CDR3 is 13 amino acids long. V was trimmed by 4 bases and J by 1 base, leaving 8 bases between them. Germline CDR1 KGHSH, CDR2 LQKENI. The method was immunoSEQ multiplex PCR; TCRdb's version includes in-frame clones alone and lacks a portion of them. The data show 100,000 or so clones, around 94% seen once. V is TRBV18 and J is TRBJ2-7; D gene uncertain. Here the sequenced sample was peripheral blood, taken after pregnancy. This sequence was found in a female donor in good health, enrolled as a control in a pregnancy study. This CDR3 reads CASSLSSSYEQYF. For the CDR3, the DNA is TGTGCCAGCTCACTTTCTAGTTCCTACGAGCAGTACTTC.